This T cell receptor (beta chain) was obtained from a study of OX40 agonist ivuxolimab in advanced cancers. Study-wide results and limits: A proportion of nonresponders additionally exhibited low normalized T-cell clonal expansion. Among the lowest peripheral clonal expansion occurred in 0.1-3.0 mg/kg partial responders. The expanded peripheral T cells' antigen specificity was not determined. In general, CD8+ T cells held more expanded clones than CD4+ did, on average.

As for this clone: Its cognate antigen is unknown.

Sequenced by immunoSEQ multiplex PCR; TCRdb stores in-frame clones only, minus some. The sample gives 65,000 to 100,000 clones, 90% of which show up once; 0.33% is in the top ten. Trimming pared 2 bases from V and 5 bases from J, leaving 12 bases between. CDR1 is KGHSH and CDR2 is LQKENI in the germline V gene. The CDR3 sequence is 15 residues long. This sequence was found in an adult with an advanced solid tumor such as melanoma, head and neck, liver or kidney cancer. V usage is TRBV18 and J usage is TRBJ1-4, with D unresolved. Sequenced material: CD4+ or CD8+ T cells sorted from blood, taken in a trial of the OX40 agonist ivuxolimab. CDR3 nucleotide sequence: TGTGCCAGCTCACCATGGGCACTTCCGAATGAAAAACTGTTTTTT. It specifies CASSPWALPNEKLFF. The full variable domain, in which reference TRBV18 and TRBJ1-4 provide the parts outside the CDR3, is NAGVMQNPRHLVRRRGQEARLRCSPMKGHSHVYWYRQLPEEGLKFMVYLQKENIIDESGMPKERFSAEFPKEGPSILRIQQVVRGDSAAYFCASSPWALPNEKLFFGSGTQLSVL.